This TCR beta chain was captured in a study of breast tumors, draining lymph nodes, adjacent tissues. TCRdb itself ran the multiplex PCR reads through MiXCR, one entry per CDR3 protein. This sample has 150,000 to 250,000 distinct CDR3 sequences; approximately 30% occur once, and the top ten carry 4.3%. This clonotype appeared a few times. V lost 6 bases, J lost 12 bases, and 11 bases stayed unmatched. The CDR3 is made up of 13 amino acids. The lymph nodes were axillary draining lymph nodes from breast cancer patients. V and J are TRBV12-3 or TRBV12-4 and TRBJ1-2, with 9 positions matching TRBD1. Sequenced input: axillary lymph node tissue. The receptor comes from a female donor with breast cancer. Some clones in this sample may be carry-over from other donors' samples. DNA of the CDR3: TGTGCCAGCAGACCACAGGGGGCAGGTGGAAACACCTTC. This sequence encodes CASRPQGAGGNTF.